This section outlines one TCR beta chain sequence together with its context. This entry comes from a study of blood T cell repertoires in COVID-19. Across the whole study: Some COVID-19 samples were acute and others convalescent; all came from the United States, Italy and Spain.

Only in-frame clones appear in the TCRdb table, and some are missing; sequencing was by immunoSEQ multiplex PCR. The sample shows about 420,000 clones, about 87% of them seen only once. Recruited during active infection, patients (from Seattle) were subsequently followed longitudinally. CDR3 length: 14 amino acids. Germline V CDR1 and CDR2: SGHRS, YFSETQ. Trimming cost V 1 base and J 7 bases, with 11 bases left between them. This TCR was recovered from a man aged 18 to 35 with COVID-19, enrolled during active disease. Material: peripheral blood. V and J are TRBV5-1 and TRBJ1-4; D remains unclear. The CDR3 reads CASSLSDSGEKLFF. CDR3 sequence (DNA): TGCGCCAGCAGCTTGTCCGATAGCGGTGAAAAACTGTTTTTT.